The clone carrying this T cell receptor (beta chain) was found a few times. This entry belongs to a study of blood T cell repertoires in COVID-19. This CDR3 spans 15 amino acids. In germline, CDR1 is MNHEY, CDR2 SVGAGI. V was trimmed by 3 bases and J by 3 bases, leaving 15 bases between them. The assay was immunoSEQ multiplex PCR, and TCRdb's table has in-frame clones only and misses some. This sample has hundreds of thousands of clones, with 89% found just once. The gene calls are TRBV6-5 and TRBJ2-7, with unresolved D. The material sequenced was PBMCs or T cells enriched from blood (not recorded which). The receptor's source is a man in his sixties who had recovered from COVID-19. The CDR3: CASSYRIAENYEQYF. The CDR3 nucleotides read TGTGCCAGCAGTTATCGGATTGCGGAGAACTACGAGCAGTACTTC.